These 9 T cell receptor beta chains were sequenced from one sample in a study of blood T cell repertoires in COVID-19. Here immunoSEQ multiplex PCR was the method, and the copy in TCRdb shows in-frame clones only, minus some. The sample has about 360,000 clones, 86% seen once; the top ten hold under 8.5%. The sequenced material came from peripheral blood. The receptors stem from a woman between 55 and 75 years old with COVID-19, enrolled during active disease.

This sequence joins TRBV30 and TRBJ1-1; 7 bases agree with TRBD1. Losses at the gene ends were 2 bases for V and 1 base for J; bases not matched to a gene: 4. CDR1 and CDR2 (germline): GTSNPN, SVGIG (reference sequence). The CDR3 sequence is 14 residues long. The CDR3 coding sequence is TGTGCCTGGAGTTTAGGGGGCTCGAACACTGAAGCTTTCTTT. Protein sequence: CAWSLGGSNTEAFF.

This chain joins TRBV10-3 and TRBJ2-1, with a tentative D call TRBD1 (6 bases). The CDR3 extends over 13 amino acids. V shed 8 bases and J shed 6 bases, with 14 bases lying between them. CDR1 and CDR2 from the germline V gene are ENHRY and SYGVKD. CDR3 DNA sequence: TGTGCCATCGGGGATGACAGGCTCAATGAGCAGTTCTTC. Translation gives CAIGDDRLNEQFF.

The gene calls are TRBV18 and TRBJ1-1; 9 nucleotides agree with TRBD1. V lost 1 base, J lost 1 base, and 4 bases stayed unmatched. Germline V gene lookup returns CDR1 KGHSH and CDR2 LQKENI. The CDR3 is made up of 16 amino acids. CDR3 in amino acids: CASSPLQGARNTEAFF. CDR3 DNA sequence: TGTGCCAGCTCACCACTACAGGGGGCCCGGAACACTGAAGCTTTCTTT.

In its sample, this clone was seen once. The chain employs TRBV7-9 and TRBJ1-4; D gene uncertain. The CDR3 is made up of 15 amino acids. Germline V gene lookup returns CDR1 SEHNR and CDR2 FQNEAQ (reference sequence). Trimming left V 6 bases short and J 0 bases short, with 11 bases between. The CDR3 loop is CASRIGLATNEKLFF. CDR3 sequence (DNA): TGTGCCAGCAGGATCGGACTAGCAACTAATGAAAAACTGTTTTTT.

The chain links TRBV6-4 to TRBJ2-1; perhaps TRBD2 as D (5 bases). Germline V gene sequence: CDR1 MRHNA, CDR2 SNTAGT. V was trimmed by 3 bases and J by 3 bases, leaving 9 bases between them. This CDR3 has 14 residues. This CDR3 reads CASSETSNYNEQFF. CDR3 DNA sequence: TGTGCCAGCAGTGAAACTAGTAACTACAATGAGCAGTTCTTC.

The genes are TRBV5-1 and TRBJ1-4; D perhaps matches TRBD1 (5 bases). CDR1 is SGHRS and CDR2 is YFSETQ in the germline V gene. V shed 2 bases and J shed 7 bases, with 12 bases lying between them. CDR3 length: 14 residues. The CDR3 region is CASSFGGQGEKLFF. The DNA for the CDR3 is TGCGCCAGCAGCTTCGGAGGGCAGGGTGAAAAACTGTTTTTT.

The chain carries TRBV4-3 and TRBJ1-1, with D tentatively TRBD1 (6 bases). The V gene's germline CDR1 is LGHNA and CDR2 YSLEER. The CDR3 consists of 19 residues. Trimming took off 3 bases at V and 2 bases at J, with 25 bases between the two ends. CDR3 nucleotide sequence: TGCGCCAGCAGCCATCCAGATAAGACAGGCGCCTGGGGAAACACTGAAGCTTTCTTT. Translation gives CASSHPDKTGAWGNTEAFF.

The rearrangement joins TRBV5-1 to TRBJ2-7; tentative D call: TRBD2 (5 bases). This CDR3 is 14 amino acids long. Per germline, CDR1 SGHRS and CDR2 YFSETQ. V was trimmed by 2 bases and J by 5 bases, leaving 14 bases between them. The CDR3 nucleotides read TGCGCCAGCAGCTTCAACAACCCGGGGAACGAGCAGTACTTC. It is translated as CASSFNNPGNEQYF.

The V and J genes are TRBV6-5 and TRBJ1-4; unclear D gene. CDR1 is MNHEY, CDR2 SVGAGI, per germline. The CDR3 totals 15 residues. The V and J ends lost 6 bases and 8 bases respectively, with 19 bases between them. The CDR3 reads CASSRTGNLPEKLFF. In DNA form, the CDR3 reads TGTGCCAGCAGCCGAACGGGGAATCTTCCCGAAAAACTGTTTTTT.